This T cell receptor beta chain was captured by sequencing in a study of T-cell memory formation after mild COVID-19. For the study at large: For the most part, TCR clusters were specific to one donor.

V was shortened by 1 base and J by 6 bases, with 14 bases between the two germline ends. The CDR3 is 14 residues long. CDR1 is SGHRS and CDR2 is YFSETQ in the germline V gene. MiXCR, run by TCRdb on the 5' RACE reads, gives a single entry per CDR3 protein. The repertoire includes tens of thousands of distinct CDR3 sequences, 9.3% of them detected once, and 1% to 1.4% sits in the top ten. This clonotype occurred a few times. The chain combines TRBV5-1 with TRBJ2-7; D call uncertain. This receptor was obtained from a man aged 18 to 29 who had mild COVID-19 (a few samples of this study predate the infection). Cell type and time point are not known. Material: PBMCs or a T cell subset sorted from them (not recorded which). The CDR3, as DNA: TGCGCCAGCAGCTTGCGAATCCAGGAACGCGAGCAGTACTTC. It is translated as CASSLRIQEREQYF.